Shown below are 30 T cell receptor beta chains from a single sample sequenced in a study of vaccination effects on CD4 cells after COVID-19. Expansion of antigen-specific CD4+ T cells with viral peptide pools was carried out by the ViraFEST assay before sequencing. Culture proceeded for more than nine days, and CD4+ T cells were then isolated. Nucleocapsid antibodies stayed negative before and after vaccination, showing no earlier SARS-CoV-2 infection. Profiled with immunoSEQ multiplex PCR; TCRdb holds only in-frame clones, not every one. The sample shows 30,000 to 35,000 clones, approximately 73% of them seen only once. No antigens are known for them. The material sequenced was CD4+ T cells from PBMCs cultured with HCoV-OC43 spike peptides, taken before COVID-19 vaccination. Subset: HCoV-OC43 spike overlapping peptide pool stimulation. These receptor sequences come from a human donor who received a COVID-19 vaccine.

The rearrangement joins TRBV6-2 or TRBV6-3 to TRBJ1-3, with D maybe TRBD1 (5 bases). The germline V and J ends were trimmed by 0 bases and 0 bases, with 12 bases remaining between them. The CDR3 extends over 17 amino acids. CDR1 and CDR2 from the germline V gene are MNHEY and SVGEGT. The CDR3 here is CASSYSATAVSGNTIYF. The CDR3 DNA reads TGTGCCAGCAGTTACTCGGCGACAGCGGTCTCTGGAAACACCATATATTTT.

The chain is built from TRBV6-5 and TRBJ2-7; tentative D call: TRBD1 (6 bases). The germline V gene has CDR1 MNHEY and CDR2 SVGAGI. The CDR3 length is 15 residues. Trimming left V 2 bases short and J 0 bases short, with 11 bases between. CDR3 bases: TGTGCCAGCAGTTACCTCCAGGGGCCCTCCTACGAGCAGTACTTC. It specifies CASSYLQGPSYEQYF.

The chain recombines TRBV11-2 with TRBJ2-7, with 9 bases lining up with TRBD1. There are 16 residues in the CDR3. V was pared by 4 bases and J by 2 bases, with 9 bases of the junction left unmatched. Looked up from germline, CDR1 is SGHAT and CDR2 is FQNNGV. In DNA, the CDR3 is TGTGCCAGCAGCTATGGGACAGGGCGAATACCCTACGAGCAGTACTTC. Translation: CASSYGTGRIPYEQYF.

On this clone: A read error may produce the germline difference seen at one junction end. This chain uses TRBV2 with TRBJ2-6; D remains ambiguous. Germline V gene lookup returns CDR1 SNHLY and CDR2 FYNNEI. The CDR3 runs to 18 residues. CDR3 nucleotide sequence: TGTGCCAGCAGGGAAGGATCTCGCTATATCTCTGGGGCCAACGTCCTGACTTTC. Translating it yields CASREGSRYISGANVLTF.

This chain joins TRBV25-1 and TRBJ2-7; D remains unclear. V was cut by 8 bases and J by 7 bases, with 12 bases left in between. CDR3 length equals 11 residues. The V gene's germline CDR1 is MGHDK and CDR2 SYGVNS. The CDR3 here is CASPNREEQYF. In nucleotides, the CDR3 is TGTGCCAGCCCTAACCGAGAAGAGCAGTACTTC.

The rearrangement uses TRBV3-1 (or the pseudogene TRBV3-2) and TRBJ2-3, with TRBD2 identical over 10 bases. Losses at the gene ends were 3 bases for V and 6 bases for J; bases not matched to a gene: 18. The CDR3 loop spans 19 amino acids. CDR1 LGHDT and CDR2 YNNKEL come from the germline V gene (reference sequence). In DNA form, the CDR3 reads TGTGCCAGCAGCCAGGGGCTGACTAGCGGGCTCGACGGCCGGGATACGCAGTATTTT. Translating gives CASSQGLTSGLDGRDTQYF.

This chain links TRBV9 with TRBJ2-6; no clear D. The CDR3 contains 17 residues. Per the germline V gene, CDR1 is SGDLS and CDR2 is YYNGEE. Trimming took 2 bases from V and 0 from J, leaving 12 bases between them. CDR3 sequence reads: CASSVLAGISGANVLTF. In nucleotides, the CDR3 is TGTGCCAGCAGCGTTTTAGCCGGAATCTCTGGGGCCAACGTCCTGACTTTC. The full variable domain, with the rest looked up from reference TRBV9 and TRBJ2-6, is DSGVTQTPKHLITATGQRVTLRCSPRSGDLSVYWYQQSLDQGLQFLIQYYNGEERAKGNILERFSAQQFPDLHSELNLSSLELGDSALYFCASSVLAGISGANVLTFGAGSRLTVL.

The CDR3 DNA reads as TGTGCCAGTAGTATAGCCAGGGCCAACTATGGCTACACCTTC. It codes for CASSIARANYGYTF. V usage is TRBV19 and J usage is TRBJ1-2; possibly TRBD1 for D (5 bases). The CDR3 extends over 14 amino acids. Looked up from germline, CDR1 is LNHDA and CDR2 is SQIVND (reference sequence). V shed 1 base and J shed 2 bases, with 8 bases lying between them.

The table lists this clone with a few counts. The chain recombines TRBV18 with TRBJ1-6; 7 positions match TRBD1. Per the germline V gene, CDR1 is KGHSH and CDR2 is LQKENI. This CDR3 has 16 residues. Germline trimming cut 3 bases from V and 9 bases from J; bases unmatched to any gene: 11. The CDR3 region is CASSPGQTKGGSPLHF. CDR3 in DNA: TGTGCCAGCTCACCGGGACAGACCAAAGGGGGTTCACCCCTCCACTTT.

The rearrangement joins TRBV3-1 (or the pseudogene TRBV3-2) to TRBJ1-6, with 9 nucleotides matching TRBD1. The V gene end was trimmed by 1 base and the J gene end by 6 bases; junction bases not matched to a gene: 4. The CDR3 is made up of 16 amino acids. Germline V CDR1 and CDR2: LGHDT, YNNKEL (reference sequence). The CDR3 sequence: CASSQAQGAPNSPLHF. Here the CDR3 DNA reads TGTGCCAGCAGCCAAGCACAGGGGGCTCCTAATTCACCCCTCCACTTT.

Only a few counts were recorded for this clone. V and J are TRBV19 and TRBJ1-4; D is perhaps TRBD1 (5 bases). V dropped 0 bases and J dropped 11 bases, with 25 bases sitting between them. The CDR3 length is 18 residues. CDR1 is LNHDA and CDR2 is SQIVND in the germline V gene (reference sequence). In DNA form, the CDR3 reads TGTGCCAGTAGTATAGATCTGATCCTCGGGGGGAGAAGTGAGAAACTGTTTTTT. Its translation: CASSIDLILGGRSEKLFF.

A note on this clone: Sequence at one end of the junction differs from germline and may be a read error. The rearrangement uses TRBV7-2 and TRBJ2-7; 11 positions agree with TRBD2. Germline V CDR1 and CDR2: SGHTA, FQGNSA. The CDR3 loop spans 15 amino acids. CDR3 DNA sequence: TGTGCCAGCAGCTTAGACTGGTTAGCTGGGGGACTAGCGGACTTC. This codes for CASSLDWLAGGLADF.

The chain couples TRBV5-1 to TRBJ2-7; 7 bases match TRBD1. The CDR3 has 15 residues. Germline values: CDR1 SGHRS, CDR2 YFSETQ. J was trimmed by 2 bases and V by 3 bases; bases with no gene match: 8. Here the CDR3 DNA reads TGCGCCAGCAGCTCTCATACAGGGGTCGCCTACGAGCAGTACTTC. Translated, it gives CASSSHTGVAYEQYF.

The rearrangement uses TRBV5-4 and TRBJ2-7, with TRBD1 matching over 10 bases. Trimming at V came to 3 bases and at J to 6 bases, leaving 12 bases not matched to a gene. The CDR3 spans 16 residues. Germline lookup yields CDR1 SGHNT and CDR2 YYREEE (reference sequence). CDR3: CASSSLDRGSQGEQYF. The CDR3 DNA reads TGTGCCAGCAGCTCGTTGGACAGGGGGAGTCAAGGCGAGCAGTACTTC.

The rearrangement links TRBV9 to TRBJ1-4; no reliable D call. V was cut by 2 bases and J by 0 bases, with 5 bases left in between. Germline V gene data show CDR1 as SGDLS and CDR2 as YYNGEE. The CDR3 is 14 residues long. The CDR3 nucleotides are TGTGCCAGCAGCGTTCTAGCAACTAATGAAAAACTGTTTTTT. Encoded protein: CASSVLATNEKLFF.

This clone was seen just once. As DNA, the CDR3 is TGTGCCATCAGTGGGACTAGCGGGAGTCCCTACGAGCAGTACTTC. As protein: CAISGTSGSPYEQYF. The chain is built from TRBV10-3 and TRBJ2-7, with TRBD2 identical over 13 bases. Germline CDR1 and CDR2: ENHRY and SYGVKD. With 4 bases clipped from V and 2 bases from J, the junction kept 2 bases outside the gene matches. CDR3 size: 15 residues.

The rearrangement links TRBV6-2 or TRBV6-3 to TRBJ1-5, with 7 positions matching TRBD1. The germline V gene encodes CDR1 MNHEY and CDR2 SVGEGT. Germline trimming cut 4 bases from V and 4 bases from J; bases unmatched to any gene: 4. There are 14 residues in the CDR3. This CDR3 is CASSSTGVNQPQHF. The CDR3 region has the DNA TGTGCCAGCAGTTCAACAGGGGTAAATCAGCCCCAGCATTTT.

V usage is TRBV24-1 and J usage is TRBJ2-2, with D perhaps assigned TRBD1 or TRBD2 (6 bases each). Deletions cut 5 bases from V and 5 bases from J, with 11 bases between. CDR1 KGHDR and CDR2 SFDVKD come from the germline V gene. The CDR3 consists of 14 residues. DNA for the CDR3: TGTGCCACCAGTGTAGGGGGGCCGACCGGGGAGCTGTTTTTT. Protein product: CATSVGGPTGELFF.

V is TRBV25-1 and J is TRBJ2-5, with D unresolved. The CDR3 has 11 amino acids. The ends were cut back, 6 bases at V and 3 bases at J, with 5 bases in the middle. Germline CDR1 and CDR2: MGHDK and SYGVNS. This CDR3 reads CASREKETQYF. The CDR3 DNA follows: TGTGCCAGCAGGGAGAAAGAGACCCAGTACTTC.

In this sample, this clone turned up a few times. The rearrangement uses TRBV5-5 and TRBJ1-2; no clear D gene. V lost 4 bases and J lost 5, with 12 bases in between. The CDR3 totals 13 residues. Germline V gene sequence: CDR1 SGHKS, CDR2 YYEKEE (reference sequence). The CDR3 nucleotides read TGTGCCAGCAGCGACTCCGAAGGATATGGCTACACCTTC. This encodes CASSDSEGYGYTF.

The table lists this clone with a count of one. The V gene is TRBV27, the J gene TRBJ1-2; unclear D gene. V was pared by 0 bases and J by 7 bases, with 9 bases between. Germline CDR1 reads MNHEY; CDR2 reads SMNVEV (reference sequence). The CDR3 is made up of 13 amino acids. Here the CDR3 DNA reads TGTGCCAGCAGTTTATCGAGTCGGGTTGGCTACACCTTC. Protein: CASSLSSRVGYTF.

The table lists this clone with a few counts. This chain links TRBV4-2 with TRBJ1-5; D unclear. Trimming took off 0 bases at V and 3 bases at J, with 6 bases between the two ends. Germline V gene data show CDR1 as LGHNA and CDR2 as YNFKEQ. This CDR3 region has 14 residues. The CDR3 nucleotides read TGTGCCAGCAGCCAAGACGGGCTCAATCAGCCCCAGCATTTT. This gives the protein CASSQDGLNQPQHF.

The chain employs TRBV9 and TRBJ2-3; D gene unclear. This CDR3 region has 14 residues. V was shortened by 4 bases and J by 2 bases, with 11 bases between the two germline ends. From germline, CDR1 is SGDLS and CDR2 YYNGEE. The CDR3 DNA is TGTGCCAGCAGCACCGGGCCGCACACAGATACGCAGTATTTT. As protein: CASSTGPHTDTQYF.

This rearrangement joins TRBV7-2 to TRBJ1-3; D call uncertain. From germline, CDR1 is SGHTA and CDR2 FQGNSA. CDR3 length equals 14 residues. Trimming shortened V by 10 bases and J by 1 base, and 14 bases separated the two germline ends. The CDR3 region is CATSRMESGNTIYF. CDR3 in DNA: TGTGCCACCTCTCGCATGGAGTCTGGAAACACCATATATTTT.

The chain carries TRBV18 and TRBJ1-6; TRBD1 matches at 9 bases. The V and J ends lost 3 bases and 9 bases, in that order; junction bases with no gene match: 3. CDR1 is KGHSH, CDR2 LQKENI, per germline. The CDR3 length is 14 residues. The CDR3 loop reads CASSPGQGSSPLHF. CDR3 in DNA: TGTGCCAGCTCACCGGGACAGGGTAGTTCACCCCTCCACTTT.

V and J are TRBV19 and TRBJ1-6; 9 bases are shared with TRBD1. The CDR3 consists of 17 residues. Trimming at V came to 0 bases and at J to 6 bases, leaving 6 bases not matched to a gene. Germline values: CDR1 LNHDA, CDR2 SQIVND (reference sequence). For the CDR3, the DNA is TGTGCCAGTAGTATAGAGCCCGGGACAGGGCCTAATTCACCCCTCCACTTT. Translated: CASSIEPGTGPNSPLHF.

The chain carries TRBV27 and TRBJ1-2, with 9 bases lining up with TRBD1. Germline CDR1 MNHEY, CDR2 SMNVEV (reference sequence). V was clipped by 6 bases and J by 2 bases; unmatched bases: 7. CDR3 length equals 15 residues. The CDR3 is CASRPTGGRNYGYTF. CDR3 sequence (DNA): TGTGCCAGCAGACCAACAGGGGGCAGAAACTATGGCTACACCTTC.

This chain uses TRBV30 with TRBJ2-6, with TRBD1 as a possible D gene (5 bases). CDR1 and CDR2 from the germline V gene are GTSNPN and SVGIG (reference sequence). The CDR3 loop spans 14 amino acids. V gave up 3 bases and J gave up 0 bases, with 6 bases separating them. This chain's CDR3 is CAWRGHSGANVLTF. The CDR3 DNA reads TGTGCCTGGAGAGGACACTCTGGGGCCAACGTCCTGACTTTC. Together with reference TRBV30 and TRBJ2-6, the CDR3 gives the full variable domain: SQTIHQWPATLVQPVGSPLSLECTVEGTSNPNLYWYRQAAGRGLQLLFYSVGIGQISSEVPQNLSASRPQDRQFILSSKKLLLSDSGFYLCAWRGHSGANVLTFGAGSRLTVL.

The rearrangement links TRBV6-1 to TRBJ2-5; D possibly matches TRBD1 or TRBD2 (5 bases each). The CDR3 runs 13 residues. Trimming pared 3 bases from V and 5 bases from J, leaving 10 bases between. Germline values: CDR1 MNHNS, CDR2 SASEGT. The CDR3 is CASSETEGETQYF. CDR3 in DNA: TGTGCCAGCAGTGAGACAGAGGGGGAGACCCAGTACTTC.

J is TRBJ2-1 and V is TRBV7-2, with D possibly TRBD2 on 6 matching bases. In germline, CDR1 is SGHTA, CDR2 FQGNSA. The CDR3 has 11 residues. V lost 3 bases and J 9 bases, leaving 6 bases between the germline ends. CDR3 bases: TGTGCCAGCAGCTTGGGAGGTGAGCAGTTCTTC. Translated, it gives CASSLGGEQFF.